What follows describes a single TCR beta chain. Its antigen remains unknown. This specimen belongs to a study of neoadjuvant anti-PD-1 for oral cavity cancer. Study background: Around day 43, patients without progression received a fourth nivolumab dose before surgery. Study-wide points: With a few patients per group, TCR findings need larger cohorts.

No culture or expansion preceded analysis of these blood cells. Blood libraries mostly used around 500 ng genomic DNA, six replicates each. Clones were sequenced by immunoSEQ multiplex PCR, and TCRdb holds only the in-frame ones, with some missing. This table has over 11,000 clones, 73% appearing once. The V gene's germline CDR1 is MRHNA and CDR2 SNTAGT. The CDR3 runs 15 residues. V shed 7 bases and J 9 bases; nucleotides not matched to a gene: 15. Sequenced here: PBMCs, sampled before nivolumab (anti-PD-1) treatment. The TCR originated in a person aged 35-79 years with oral cavity squamous cell carcinoma. This chain joins TRBV6-4 and TRBJ2-7, with 10 bases identical to TRBD2. The CDR3 is CASTGSLAGVRWQYF. Written as DNA, the CDR3 is TGTGCCAGCACGGGAAGTCTAGCGGGGGTACGATGGCAGTACTTC.